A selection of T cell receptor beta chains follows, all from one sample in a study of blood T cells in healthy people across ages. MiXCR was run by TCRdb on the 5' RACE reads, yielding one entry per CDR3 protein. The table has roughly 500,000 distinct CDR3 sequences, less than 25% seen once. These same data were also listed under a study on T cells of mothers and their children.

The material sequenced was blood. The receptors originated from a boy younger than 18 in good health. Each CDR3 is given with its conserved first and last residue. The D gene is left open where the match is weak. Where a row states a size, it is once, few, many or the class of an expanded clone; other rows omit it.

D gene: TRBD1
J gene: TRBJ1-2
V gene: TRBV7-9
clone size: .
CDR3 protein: CVSSSPGQGDGYTF
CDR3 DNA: TGTGTCAGCAGCTCCCCGGGACAGGGGGATGGCTACACCTTC

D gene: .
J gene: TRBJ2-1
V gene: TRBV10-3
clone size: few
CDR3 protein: CAISAQQDNEQFF
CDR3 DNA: TGTGCCATCAGTGCACAGCAGGACAATGAGCAGTTCTTC

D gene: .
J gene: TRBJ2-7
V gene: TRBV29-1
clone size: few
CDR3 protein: CSVDGEGEQYF
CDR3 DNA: TGCAGCGTTGATGGGGAAGGCGAGCAGTACTTC

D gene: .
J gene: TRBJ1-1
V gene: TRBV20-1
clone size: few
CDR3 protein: CSATNLRGANTEAFF
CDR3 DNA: TGCAGTGCCACAAACCTACGGGGTGCGAACACTGAAGCTTTCTTT

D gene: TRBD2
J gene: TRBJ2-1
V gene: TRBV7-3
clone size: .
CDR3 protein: CASSHTSGIPITYNEQFF
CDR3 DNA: TGTGCCAGCAGCCATACTAGCGGAATACCGATAACCTACAATGAGCAGTTCTTC

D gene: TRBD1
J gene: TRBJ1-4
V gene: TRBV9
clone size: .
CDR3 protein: CASSVAEQGRGKLFF
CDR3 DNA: TGTGCCAGCAGCGTAGCTGAACAGGGGAGGGGAAAACTGTTTTTT

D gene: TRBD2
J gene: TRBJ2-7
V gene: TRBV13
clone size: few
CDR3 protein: CASSHIGGGETYEQYF
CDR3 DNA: TGTGCCAGCAGTCACATCGGCGGGGGGGAGACCTACGAGCAGTACTTC

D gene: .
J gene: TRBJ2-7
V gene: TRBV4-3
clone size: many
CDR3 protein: CASSQEYTLDSYEQYF
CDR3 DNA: TGCGCCAGCAGCCAAGAATATACCCTTGATTCCTACGAGCAGTACTTC

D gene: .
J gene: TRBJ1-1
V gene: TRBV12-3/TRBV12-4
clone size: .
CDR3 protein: CASSKGTLAFF
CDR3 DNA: TGTGCCAGCAGCAAGGGGACTTTAGCTTTCTTT

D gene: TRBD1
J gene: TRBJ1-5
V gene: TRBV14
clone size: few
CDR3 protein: CASSQERTGHYLPQHF
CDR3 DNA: TGTGCCAGCAGCCAAGAAAGGACAGGGCACTATCTGCCCCAGCATTTT

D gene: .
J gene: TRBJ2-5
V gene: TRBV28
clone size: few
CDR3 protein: CASSSPSRMGRQETQYF
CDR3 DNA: TGTGCCAGCAGTTCCCCCTCCAGGATGGGTAGGCAAGAGACCCAGTACTTC

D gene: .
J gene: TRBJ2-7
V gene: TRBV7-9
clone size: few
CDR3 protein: CASSSTRFYEQYF
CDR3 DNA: TGTGCCAGCAGCTCGACCCGTTTCTACGAGCAGTACTTC